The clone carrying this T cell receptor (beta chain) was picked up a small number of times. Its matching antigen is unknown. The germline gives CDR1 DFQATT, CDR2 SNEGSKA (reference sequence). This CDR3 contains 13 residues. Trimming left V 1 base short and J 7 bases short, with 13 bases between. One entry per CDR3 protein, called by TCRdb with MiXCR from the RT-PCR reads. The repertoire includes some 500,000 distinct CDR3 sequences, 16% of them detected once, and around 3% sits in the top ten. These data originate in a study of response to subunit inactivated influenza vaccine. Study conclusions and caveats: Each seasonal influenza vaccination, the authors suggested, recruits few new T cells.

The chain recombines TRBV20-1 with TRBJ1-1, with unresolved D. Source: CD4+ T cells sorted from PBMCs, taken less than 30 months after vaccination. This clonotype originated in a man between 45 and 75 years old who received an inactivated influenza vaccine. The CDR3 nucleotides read TGCAGTGCTAGAGGTGTAGGATTTAGTGAAGCTTTCTTT. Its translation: CSARGVGFSEAFF.